The 32 T cell receptor beta chains reported below all come from one sample, sequenced in a study of T-cell reconstitution after alpha-beta-depleted transplantation in children. Construction of the TCRbeta library involved unique molecular identifiers. Using its own MiXCR run on the PCR reads, TCRdb lists one record per CDR3 protein. The table shows about a million distinct CDR3 sequences, with about 31% occurring only once. The input for sequencing was PBMCs, mostly from graft donor cells, taken 360 days after TCRalphabeta/CD19-depleted stem cell transplant. The origin of the receptors is a boy under two years old who had a stem cell transplant for SCID, so the T cells may come from the graft donor.

This sequence joins TRBV20-1 and TRBJ1-2, with TRBD1 as a possible D gene (5 bases). V lost 0 bases and J lost 4, with 18 bases in between. This CDR3 is built from 16 residues. The V gene's germline CDR1 is DFQATT and CDR2 SNEGSKA (reference sequence). The CDR3 region has the DNA TGCAGTGCTAGAGATTTTGGGGGACTGGCCTCCTATGGCTACACCTTC. Its translation: CSARDFGGLASYGYTF.

This clonotype was detected a few times. The J gene is TRBJ2-5, the V gene TRBV7-8; the match to TRBD1 covers 8 bases. Trimming removed 3 bases from V and 4 bases from J; junction bases left unmatched: 7. Germline values: CDR1 SGHVS, CDR2 FQNEAQ. This CDR3 has 15 residues. This CDR3 is CASSFLDRAGETQYF. The DNA for the CDR3 is TGTGCCAGCAGCTTCCTGGACAGGGCCGGAGAGACCCAGTACTTC.

This clonotype came up a few times. V gene TRBV12-3 or TRBV12-4 combines with J gene TRBJ2-2; D is perhaps TRBD1 (6 bases). The CDR3 runs 17 residues. Trimming took 8 bases from V and 4 from J, leaving 23 bases between them. The CDR3 coding sequence is TGTGCCAGCGAAGGGGGACGATCCCTCGGGGTCACCGGGGAGCTGTTTTTT. Translated, it gives CASEGGRSLGVTGELFF.

This clonotype was counted only a few times. The J gene is TRBJ2-3, the V gene TRBV7-2, with D perhaps matching TRBD2 (5 bases). The germline CDR1 and CDR2 sequences are SGHTA and FQGNSA. The length of the CDR3 is 17 residues. Trimming took 2 bases from V and 4 from J, leaving 19 bases between them. DNA of the CDR3: TGTGCCAGCAGCTTACGAGGAGCGGCTTATAGGGCAGATACGCAGTATTTT. It yields the protein CASSLRGAAYRADTQYF.

This clonotype turned up a few times. V gene TRBV15 combines with J gene TRBJ2-5; D may be TRBD2 (5 bases). This CDR3 has 15 amino acids. V was trimmed by 0 bases and J by 0 bases, leaving 8 bases between them. Germline assignment: CDR1 LNHNV and CDR2 YYDKDF (reference sequence). CDR3 DNA: TGTGCCACCAGCAGAGATCGGGGAAACCAAGAGACCCAGTACTTC. Protein sequence: CATSRDRGNQETQYF.

This clonotype was observed many times. CDR3 region: CASSQMDREEINYGYTF. The DNA for the CDR3 is TGTGCCAGCAGTCAGATGGACAGGGAGGAGATAAACTATGGCTACACCTTC. The chain carries TRBV6-7 and TRBJ1-2; 8 bases are a match to TRBD1. TRBV6-7 is filed as an ORF, its function uncertain. The trim removed 5 bases at V and 2 bases at J, leaving 13 bases unmatched. CDR3 length equals 17 residues.

This clonotype was picked up one time. The chain links TRBV5-1 to TRBJ2-7; D gene uncertain. This CDR3 contains 15 residues. The germline gives CDR1 SGHRS, CDR2 YFSETQ. The V gene lost 0 bases and the J gene lost 2 bases, with 12 bases spanning the gap. CDR3: CASSLGGVLTYEQYF. The CDR3 DNA follows: TGCGCCAGCAGCTTGGGTGGGGTCCTCACCTACGAGCAGTACTTC.

The genes are TRBV20-1 and TRBJ2-1; D ambiguous. V gave up 3 bases and J gave up 7 bases, with 7 bases separating them. CDR1 is DFQATT and CDR2 is SNEGSKA in the germline V gene (reference sequence). The CDR3 is made up of 11 amino acids. In nucleotides, the CDR3 is TGCAGTGCTAGTTTTCGGAATGAGCAGTTCTTC. This gives the protein CSASFRNEQFF.

This chain joins TRBV15 and TRBJ2-5; D is tentatively TRBD1 or TRBD2 (5 bases each). The CDR3 contains 14 residues. Germline lookup yields CDR1 LNHNV and CDR2 YYDKDF (reference sequence). V was cut by 6 bases and J by 1 base, with 12 bases left in between. CDR3 sequence: CATSPGPIQETQYF. Here the CDR3 DNA reads TGTGCCACCAGTCCGGGGCCGATCCAAGAGACCCAGTACTTC.

This clonotype was counted a few times. The rearrangement joins TRBV3-1 to TRBJ2-1; 9 bases are shared with TRBD2. CDR1 and CDR2 (germline): LGHDT, YNNKEL (reference sequence). After removal of 3 bases from V and 6 bases from J, the junction contained 9 bases not matched to a gene. The CDR3 loop spans 16 amino acids. This CDR3 reads CASSHRASGEFNEQFF. DNA of the CDR3: TGTGCCAGCAGCCACCGCGCTAGCGGGGAGTTCAATGAGCAGTTCTTC.

The chain employs TRBV4-3 and TRBJ1-4, with unresolved D. This CDR3 region has 11 residues. Germline V gene lookup returns CDR1 LGHNA and CDR2 YSLEER. V was cut by 1 base and J by 8 bases, with 2 bases left in between. Here the CDR3 reads CASSQVEKLFF. DNA of the CDR3: TGCGCCAGCAGCCAAGTGGAAAAACTGTTTTTT.

The rearrangement links TRBV12-3 or TRBV12-4 to TRBJ2-5, with D maybe TRBD2 (6 bases). V was clipped by 3 bases and J by 5 bases, with 19 bases between them. The CDR3 contains 16 residues. The CDR3 sequence: CASSFGLFGGRETQYF. The DNA of the CDR3 is TGTGCCAGCAGTTTCGGTTTGTTTGGTGGGAGGGAGACCCAGTACTTC.

The V call is TRBV7-9, the J call TRBJ1-4; D is unclear. Germline loops: CDR1 SEHNR, CDR2 FQNEAQ (reference sequence). CDR3 size: 15 residues. V lost 1 base, J lost 8 bases, and 14 bases lay in between. CDR3 in DNA: TGTGCCAGCAGCTTAGGTAACAAGGCCAACGAAAAACTGTTTTTT. This codes for CASSLGNKANEKLFF.

In DNA form, the CDR3 reads TGCAGTGCCTGGGCGACCTCCTCCTACAATGAGCAGTTCTTC. This encodes CSAWATSSYNEQFF. V is TRBV20-1 and J is TRBJ2-1; D is undetermined. The CDR3 runs to 14 residues. Trimming left V 6 bases short and J 0 bases short, with 12 bases between. Germline-derived CDR1 and CDR2 are DFQATT and SNEGSKA (reference sequence).

A few counts support this clonotype. The chain links TRBV20-1 to TRBJ2-7, with 9 bases fitting TRBD1. The V segment lost 5 bases and the J segment 0 bases; nucleotides outside the gene matches: 2. The length of the CDR3 is 13 residues. Germline loops: CDR1 DFQATT, CDR2 SNEGSKA (reference sequence). CDR3 DNA sequence: TGCAGTGCTTTGACAGGGGGCTCCTACGAGCAGTACTTC. Encoded protein: CSALTGGSYEQYF.

There are a few counts of this clonotype. The genes are TRBV15 and TRBJ2-2; 8 nucleotides match TRBD2. Germline-derived CDR1 and CDR2 are LNHNV and YYDKDF (reference sequence). V was clipped by 3 bases and J by 0 bases; unmatched bases: 6. The CDR3 is 17 amino acids. CDR3 amino acids: CATSSYGGVANTGELFF. The DNA of the CDR3 is TGTGCCACCAGCAGCTACGGGGGGGTGGCGAACACCGGGGAGCTGTTTTTT.

This clonotype has just a few counts. CDR3 in DNA: TGCAGCGTTGGTGGGGCGCAAGAGACCCAGTACTTC. Translation gives CSVGGAQETQYF. This chain connects TRBV29-1 to TRBJ2-5; weak D call: TRBD1 (5 bases). The CDR3 has 12 residues. Germline loops: CDR1 SQVTM, CDR2 ANQGSEA. V lost 4 bases and J lost 2, with 8 bases in between.

The chain employs TRBV28 and TRBJ1-4; weak D call: TRBD1 (6 bases). Germline loops: CDR1 MDHEN, CDR2 SYDVKM. The V and J ends lost 6 bases and 8 bases respectively, with 13 bases between them. The CDR3 contains 13 residues. The CDR3 sequence is CASRPGGREKLFF. The CDR3 DNA follows: TGTGCCAGCAGGCCGGGGGGCCGGGAAAAACTGTTTTTT.

This clonotype was seen a handful of times. The V call is TRBV3-1, the J call TRBJ2-3, with D possibly matching TRBD2 (5 bases). V dropped 1 base and J dropped 0 bases, with 8 bases sitting between them. The CDR3 contains 15 residues. CDR1 and CDR2 (germline): LGHDT, YNNKEL (reference sequence). CDR3 coding DNA: TGTGCCAGCAGCCAAGGCGGGCCGAGCACAGATACGCAGTATTTT. Protein: CASSQGGPSTDTQYF.

This clonotype was seen only a few times. The chain combines TRBV28 with TRBJ2-1; unclear D gene. From germline, CDR1 is MDHEN and CDR2 SYDVKM. This CDR3 has 15 amino acids. V was trimmed by 5 bases and J by 2 bases, leaving 13 bases between them. The CDR3 DNA follows: TGTGCCAGCAGTCCATACAACCCGGCCTACAATGAGCAGTTCTTC. Translation: CASSPYNPAYNEQFF. Combining the CDR3 with reference TRBV28 and TRBJ2-1 gives the whole variable domain DVKVTQSSRYLVKRTGEKVFLECVQDMDHENMFWYRQDPGLGLRLIYFSYDVKMKEKGDIPEGYSVSREKKERFSLILESASTNQTSMYLCASSPYNPAYNEQFFGPGTRLTVL.

The rearrangement uses TRBV13 and TRBJ1-1; D unclear. Deletions cut 2 bases from V and 3 bases from J, with 4 bases between. This CDR3 region has 12 residues. CDR1 PRHDT and CDR2 FYEKMQ come from the germline V gene (reference sequence). The CDR3 loop is CASSLMDTEAFF. CDR3 nucleotides: TGTGCCAGCAGCTTAATGGACACTGAAGCTTTCTTT.

The chain links TRBV5-6 to TRBJ2-2; D may be TRBD1 (5 bases). The CDR3 sequence is 15 residues long. Germline loops: CDR1 SGHDT, CDR2 YYEEEE. V lost 2 bases to trimming and J lost 4 bases, with 12 bases between them. The DNA of the CDR3 is TGTGCCAGCAGCTTTCGGACACCGATCACCGGGGAGCTGTTTTTT. Amino acid sequence: CASSFRTPITGELFF.

The genes are TRBV29-1 and TRBJ2-3; D may be TRBD1 (7 bases). The germline CDR1 and CDR2 sequences are SQVTM and ANQGSEA. The V gene lost 6 bases and the J gene lost 5 bases, with 18 bases spanning the gap. This CDR3 has 14 amino acids. For the CDR3, the DNA is TGCAGCGTCGACGTGAGGAGGGGGCTAGATACGCAGTATTTT. It is translated as CSVDVRRGLDTQYF.

The chain has TRBV9 and TRBJ2-7; 9 bases match TRBD1. This CDR3 spans 14 amino acids. CDR1 and CDR2 from the germline V gene are SGDLS and YYNGEE. V shed 4 bases and J 6 bases; nucleotides not matched to a gene: 8. The CDR3 sequence is CASSPRDRAVEQYF. DNA of the CDR3: TGTGCCAGCAGCCCCCGGGACAGGGCGGTCGAGCAGTACTTC.

CDR3 sequence (DNA): TGTGCCAGCACCAAGGAACCGGGACTAGCGGGGGCGTACAATGAGCAGTTCTTC. Its protein is CASTKEPGLAGAYNEQFF. The chain combines TRBV6-2 or TRBV6-3 with TRBJ2-1; TRBD2 matches 14 bases. The CDR3 has 18 residues. With V trimmed by 7 bases and J by 4 bases, 12 bases remained unmatched. Germline V gene data show CDR1 as MNHEY and CDR2 as SVGEGT.

The genes are TRBV28 and TRBJ1-2; 9 bases match TRBD1. Unmatched junction bases numbered 8, after V lost 8 bases and J lost 7 bases. CDR3 length: 13 amino acids. Germline values: CDR1 MDHEN, CDR2 SYDVKM. CDR3 nucleotides: TGTGCCAGCGGATCTACAGGGGGCTCTGGCTACACCTTC. Protein sequence: CASGSTGGSGYTF.

This clonotype was counted a few times. The rearrangement joins TRBV3-1 to TRBJ2-3, with 9 bases fitting TRBD1. With V trimmed by 5 bases and J by 2 bases, 8 bases remained unmatched. CDR1 and CDR2 from the germline V gene are LGHDT and YNNKEL (reference sequence). This CDR3 comprises 16 residues. CDR3 protein: CASSLSGTGYTDTQYF. DNA for the CDR3: TGTGCCAGCAGCTTGTCCGGGACAGGGTACACAGATACGCAGTATTTT.

This clonotype appeared many times. V usage is TRBV5-6 and J usage is TRBJ2-5, with 7 positions matching TRBD1. This CDR3 is 14 amino acids long. Germline V gene lookup returns CDR1 SGHDT and CDR2 YYEEEE. V lost 2 bases to trimming and J lost 1 base; unmatched junction nucleotides: 2. The CDR3: CASSFRQGQETQYF. The DNA of the CDR3 is TGTGCCAGCAGCTTTAGACAGGGCCAAGAGACCCAGTACTTC.

The chain uses TRBV6-1 and TRBJ1-1; D might be TRBD1 (5 bases). The CDR3 is 15 residues long. Trimming removed 5 bases at V and 4 bases at J, with 17 bases between. Germline lookup yields CDR1 MNHNS and CDR2 SASEGT. This chain's CDR3 is CASSIRAGKGTEAFF. In DNA form, the CDR3 reads TGTGCCAGCAGTATCCGGGCAGGGAAGGGCACTGAAGCTTTCTTT.

The chain is built from TRBV6-5 and TRBJ2-2; 9 bases fit TRBD2. There are 16 residues in the CDR3. Germline V gene data show CDR1 as MNHEY and CDR2 as SVGAGI. V lost 2 bases to trimming and J lost 3 bases; unmatched junction nucleotides: 4. CDR3 in amino acids: CASSYISGGYTGELFF. Written as DNA, the CDR3 is TGTGCCAGCAGTTACATTAGCGGGGGTTACACCGGGGAGCTGTTTTTT.

This clonotype was counted between two and nine times. The chain couples TRBV29-1 to TRBJ2-1; 9 positions agree with TRBD1. The CDR3 is 17 residues long. The germline gives CDR1 SQVTM, CDR2 ANQGSEA. V shed 7 bases and J 3 bases; nucleotides not matched to a gene: 16. The CDR3 DNA sequence: TGCAGCGCTTATCGTTACGCGGGACAGGGAGACTACAATGAGCAGTTCTTC. It is translated as CSAYRYAGQGDYNEQFF.

V gene TRBV20-1 combines with J gene TRBJ2-7; 11 nucleotides match TRBD2. V was pared by 2 bases and J by 0 bases, with 6 bases of the junction left unmatched. In germline, CDR1 is DFQATT, CDR2 SNEGSKA (reference sequence). This CDR3 is built from 16 residues. CDR3 bases: TGCAGTGCTAGAAACCCACTAGCGGGGGCCTCCTACGAGCAGTACTTC. It encodes CSARNPLAGASYEQYF.